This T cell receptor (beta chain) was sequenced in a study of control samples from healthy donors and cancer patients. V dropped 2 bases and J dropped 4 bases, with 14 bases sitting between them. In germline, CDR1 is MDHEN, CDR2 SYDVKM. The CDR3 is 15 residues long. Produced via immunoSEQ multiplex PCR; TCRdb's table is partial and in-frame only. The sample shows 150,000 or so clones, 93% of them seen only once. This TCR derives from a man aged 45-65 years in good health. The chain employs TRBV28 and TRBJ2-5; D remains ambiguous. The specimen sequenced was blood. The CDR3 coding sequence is TGTGCCAGCAGTTTAACTGGGATCAAACGAGAGACCCAGTACTTC. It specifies CASSLTGIKRETQYF. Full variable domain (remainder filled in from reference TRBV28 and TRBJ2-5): DVKVTQSSRYLVKRTGEKVFLECVQDMDHENMFWYRQDPGLGLRLIYFSYDVKMKEKGDIPEGYSVSREKKERFSLILESASTNQTSMYLCASSLTGIKRETQYFGPGTRLLVL.